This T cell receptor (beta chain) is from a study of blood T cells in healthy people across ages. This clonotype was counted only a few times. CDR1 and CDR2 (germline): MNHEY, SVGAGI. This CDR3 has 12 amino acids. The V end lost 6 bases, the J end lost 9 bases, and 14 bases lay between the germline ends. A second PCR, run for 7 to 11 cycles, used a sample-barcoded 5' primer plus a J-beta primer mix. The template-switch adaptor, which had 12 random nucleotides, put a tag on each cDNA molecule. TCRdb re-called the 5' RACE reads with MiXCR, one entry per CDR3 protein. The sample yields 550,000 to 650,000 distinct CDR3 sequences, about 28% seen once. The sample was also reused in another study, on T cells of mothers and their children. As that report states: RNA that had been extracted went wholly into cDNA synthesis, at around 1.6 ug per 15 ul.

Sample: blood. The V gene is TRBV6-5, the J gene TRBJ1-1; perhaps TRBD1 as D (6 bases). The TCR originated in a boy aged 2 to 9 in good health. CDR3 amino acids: CASRTFRGQAFF. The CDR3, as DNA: TGTGCCAGCAGGACGTTCAGGGGCCAAGCTTTCTTT.